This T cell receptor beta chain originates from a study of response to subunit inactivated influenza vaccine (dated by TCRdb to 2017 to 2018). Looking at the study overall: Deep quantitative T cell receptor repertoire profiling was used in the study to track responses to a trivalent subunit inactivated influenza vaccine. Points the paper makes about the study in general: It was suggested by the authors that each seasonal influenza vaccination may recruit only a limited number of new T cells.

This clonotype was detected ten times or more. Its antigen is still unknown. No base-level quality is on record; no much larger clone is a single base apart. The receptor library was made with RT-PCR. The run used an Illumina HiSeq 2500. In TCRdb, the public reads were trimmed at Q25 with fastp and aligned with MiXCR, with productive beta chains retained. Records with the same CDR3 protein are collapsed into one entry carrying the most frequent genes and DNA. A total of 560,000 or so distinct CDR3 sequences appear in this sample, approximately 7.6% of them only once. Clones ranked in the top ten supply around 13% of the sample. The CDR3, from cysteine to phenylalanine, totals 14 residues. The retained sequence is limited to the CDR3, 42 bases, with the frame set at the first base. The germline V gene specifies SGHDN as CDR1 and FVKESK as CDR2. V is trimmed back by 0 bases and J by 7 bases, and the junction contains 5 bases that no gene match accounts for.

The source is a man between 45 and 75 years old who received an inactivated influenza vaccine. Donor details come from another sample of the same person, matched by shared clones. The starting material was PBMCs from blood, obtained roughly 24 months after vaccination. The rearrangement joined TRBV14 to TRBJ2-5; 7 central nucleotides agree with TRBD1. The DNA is TGTGCCAGCAGCCAAGATGGCCAGGGGGTGACCCAGTACTTC. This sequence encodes CASSQDGQGVTQYF.